This T cell receptor (beta chain) was sequenced in a study of blood T cells in healthy people across ages. In its sample, this clonotype was seen a few times. Its antigen is currently unknown. General study points: Compared with aged donors, long-lived donors showed fewer expanded clones, suggesting selection. Measured against age, TCR beta diversity per million T cells decreased in a roughly linear manner.

Each sample had at least 6 million PBMCs isolated. The use of a sample-barcoded 5' primer and a J-beta primer mix characterized a second PCR of roughly 7 to 12 cycles. Tagging of each cDNA molecule was performed by a template-switch adaptor with 12 random nucleotides. TCRdb called the 5' RACE reads again in MiXCR, with one record for every CDR3 protein. Here the sample spans about a million distinct CDR3 sequences, 45% to 60% being singletons. Germline assignment: CDR1 MNHEY and CDR2 SVGEGT. The CDR3 totals 11 residues. Trimming took 1 base from V and 5 from J, leaving 2 bases between them. The sample comprised blood. The clonotype originates from a woman aged 55 to 70 in good health. The genes are TRBV6-2 or TRBV6-3 and TRBJ2-5, with D uncertain. The CDR3 coding sequence is TGTGCCAGCAGTTACTTTGAGACCCAGTACTTC. Its translation is CASSYFETQYF.